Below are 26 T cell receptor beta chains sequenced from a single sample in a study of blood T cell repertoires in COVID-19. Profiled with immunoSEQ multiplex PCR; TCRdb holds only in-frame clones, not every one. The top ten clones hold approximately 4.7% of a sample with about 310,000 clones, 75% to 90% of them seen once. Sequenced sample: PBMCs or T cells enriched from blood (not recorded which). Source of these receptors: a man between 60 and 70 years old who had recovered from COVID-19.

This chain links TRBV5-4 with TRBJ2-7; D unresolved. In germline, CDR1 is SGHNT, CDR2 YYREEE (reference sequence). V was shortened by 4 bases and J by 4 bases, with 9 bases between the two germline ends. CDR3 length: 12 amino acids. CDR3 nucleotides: TGTGCCAGCAGCCAGATTCCTTACGAGCAGTACTTC. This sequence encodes CASSQIPYEQYF.

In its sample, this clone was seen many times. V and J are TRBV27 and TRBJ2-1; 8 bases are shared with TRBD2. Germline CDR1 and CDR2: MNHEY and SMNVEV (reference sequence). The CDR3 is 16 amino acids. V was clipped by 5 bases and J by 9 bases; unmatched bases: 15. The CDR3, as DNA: TGTGCCAGCAGTCCCCGCATCTCGACTAGCGCTCGTGAGCAGTTCTTC. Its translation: CASSPRISTSAREQFF.

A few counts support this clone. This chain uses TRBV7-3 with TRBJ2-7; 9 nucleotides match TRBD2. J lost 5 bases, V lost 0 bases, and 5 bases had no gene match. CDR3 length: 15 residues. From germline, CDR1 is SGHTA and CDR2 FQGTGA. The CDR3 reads CASSLTSGSYNEQYF. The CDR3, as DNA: TGTGCCAGCAGCTTAACTAGCGGGAGCTACAACGAGCAGTACTTC.

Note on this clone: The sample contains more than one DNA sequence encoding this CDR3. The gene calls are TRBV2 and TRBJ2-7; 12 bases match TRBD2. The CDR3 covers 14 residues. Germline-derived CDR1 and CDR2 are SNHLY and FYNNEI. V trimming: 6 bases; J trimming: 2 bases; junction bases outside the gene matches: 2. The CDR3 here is CASRRTSGTYEQYF. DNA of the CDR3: TGTGCCAGCAGACGGACTAGCGGGACCTACGAGCAGTACTTC.

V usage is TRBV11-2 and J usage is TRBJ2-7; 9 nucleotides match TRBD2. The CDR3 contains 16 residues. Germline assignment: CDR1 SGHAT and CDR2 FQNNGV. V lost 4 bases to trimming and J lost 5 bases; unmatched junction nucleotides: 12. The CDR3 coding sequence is TGTGCCAGCAGCTATTCCCGAGGGCTAGCGGGAAACGAGCAGTACTTC. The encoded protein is CASSYSRGLAGNEQYF.

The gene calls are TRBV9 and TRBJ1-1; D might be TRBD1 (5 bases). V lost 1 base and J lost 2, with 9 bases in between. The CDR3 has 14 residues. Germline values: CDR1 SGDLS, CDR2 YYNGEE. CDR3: CASSVITGNTEAFF. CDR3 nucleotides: TGTGCCAGCAGCGTAATAACAGGAAACACTGAAGCTTTCTTT.

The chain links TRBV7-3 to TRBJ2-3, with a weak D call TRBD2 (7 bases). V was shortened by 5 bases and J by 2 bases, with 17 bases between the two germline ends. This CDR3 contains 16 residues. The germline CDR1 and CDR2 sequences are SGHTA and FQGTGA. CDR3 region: CASSLRGAGDTDTQYF. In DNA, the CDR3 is TGTGCCAGCAGCCTACGGGGGGCGGGAGACACAGATACGCAGTATTTT.

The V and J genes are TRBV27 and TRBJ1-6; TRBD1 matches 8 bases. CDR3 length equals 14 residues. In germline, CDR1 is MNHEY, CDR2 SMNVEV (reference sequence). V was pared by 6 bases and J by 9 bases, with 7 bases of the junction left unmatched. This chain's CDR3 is CASRPDRGVSPLHF. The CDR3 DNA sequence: TGTGCCAGCAGGCCCGACAGGGGTGTTTCACCCCTCCACTTT.

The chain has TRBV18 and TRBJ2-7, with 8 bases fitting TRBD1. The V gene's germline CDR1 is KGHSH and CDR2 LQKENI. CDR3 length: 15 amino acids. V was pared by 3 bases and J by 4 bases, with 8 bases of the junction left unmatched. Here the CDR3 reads CASSPTGQGSYEQYF. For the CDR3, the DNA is TGTGCCAGCTCACCTACTGGACAGGGTAGTTACGAGCAGTACTTC.

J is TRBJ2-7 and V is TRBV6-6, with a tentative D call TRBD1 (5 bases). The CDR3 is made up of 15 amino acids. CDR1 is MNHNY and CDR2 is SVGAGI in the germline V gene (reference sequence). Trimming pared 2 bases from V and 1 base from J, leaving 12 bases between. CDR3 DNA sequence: TGTGCCAGCAGTTACGAAGACAGCCAATCCTACGAGCAGTACTTC. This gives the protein CASSYEDSQSYEQYF.

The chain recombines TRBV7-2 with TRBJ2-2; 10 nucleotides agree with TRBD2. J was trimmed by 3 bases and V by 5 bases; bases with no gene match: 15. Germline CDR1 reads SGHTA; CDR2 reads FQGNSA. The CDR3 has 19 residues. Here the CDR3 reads CASSIPGLAMDRYTGELFF. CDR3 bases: TGTGCCAGCAGCATCCCGGGACTAGCGATGGACAGATACACCGGGGAGCTGTTTTTT.

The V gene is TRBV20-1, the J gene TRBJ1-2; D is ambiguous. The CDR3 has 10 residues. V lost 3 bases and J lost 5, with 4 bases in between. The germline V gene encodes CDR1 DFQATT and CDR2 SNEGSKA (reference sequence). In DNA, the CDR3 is TGCAGTGCTAGGGAGTATGGCTACACCTTC. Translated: CSAREYGYTF.

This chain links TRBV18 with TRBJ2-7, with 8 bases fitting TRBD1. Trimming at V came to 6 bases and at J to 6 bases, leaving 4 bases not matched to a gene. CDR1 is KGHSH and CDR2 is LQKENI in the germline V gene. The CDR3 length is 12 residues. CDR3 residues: CASSRTGTEQYF. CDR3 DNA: TGTGCCAGCTCCCGGACAGGGACCGAGCAGTACTTC.

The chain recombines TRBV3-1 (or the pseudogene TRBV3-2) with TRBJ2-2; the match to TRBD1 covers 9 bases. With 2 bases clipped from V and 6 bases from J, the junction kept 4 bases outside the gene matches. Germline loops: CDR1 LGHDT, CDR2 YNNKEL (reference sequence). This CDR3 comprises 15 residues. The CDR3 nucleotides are TGTGCCAGCAGCCAACGACAGGGGGATGCCGGGGAGCTGTTTTTT. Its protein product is CASSQRQGDAGELFF.

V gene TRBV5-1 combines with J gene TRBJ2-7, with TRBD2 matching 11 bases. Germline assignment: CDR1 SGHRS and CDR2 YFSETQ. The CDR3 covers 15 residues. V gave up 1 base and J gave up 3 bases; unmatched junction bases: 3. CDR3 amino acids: CASSLIAGGRYEQYF. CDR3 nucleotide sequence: TGCGCCAGCAGCTTGATAGCGGGAGGGCGCTACGAGCAGTACTTC. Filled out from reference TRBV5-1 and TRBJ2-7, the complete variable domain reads KAGVTQTPRYLIKTRGQQVTLSCSPISGHRSVSWYQQTPGQGLQFLFEYFSETQRNKGNFPGRFSGRQFSNSRSEMNVSTLELGDSALYLCASSLIAGGRYEQYFGPGTRLTVT.

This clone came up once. The CDR3 DNA reads as TGTGCCACCAGTGATTTTAGGGGTGCCGGGGAGCTGTTTTTT. Translated: CATSDFRGAGELFF. The chain joins TRBV24-1 to TRBJ2-2; possibly TRBD1 for D (5 bases). The germline V gene has CDR1 KGHDR and CDR2 SFDVKD. The CDR3 sequence is 14 residues long. The ends were cut back, 1 base at V and 6 bases at J, with 8 bases in the middle.

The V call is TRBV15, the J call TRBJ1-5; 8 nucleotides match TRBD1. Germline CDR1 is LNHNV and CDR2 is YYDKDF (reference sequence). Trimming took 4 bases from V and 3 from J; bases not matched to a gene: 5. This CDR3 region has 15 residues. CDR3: CATSNGQGVNQPQHF. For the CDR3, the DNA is TGTGCCACCAGCAATGGACAGGGCGTCAATCAGCCCCAGCATTTT.

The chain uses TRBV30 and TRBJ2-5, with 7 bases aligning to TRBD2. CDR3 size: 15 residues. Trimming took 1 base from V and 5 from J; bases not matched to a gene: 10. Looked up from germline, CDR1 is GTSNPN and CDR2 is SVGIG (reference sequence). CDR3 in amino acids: CAWSGVSGIVETQYF. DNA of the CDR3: TGTGCCTGGAGTGGGGTGAGCGGGATCGTGGAGACCCAGTACTTC.

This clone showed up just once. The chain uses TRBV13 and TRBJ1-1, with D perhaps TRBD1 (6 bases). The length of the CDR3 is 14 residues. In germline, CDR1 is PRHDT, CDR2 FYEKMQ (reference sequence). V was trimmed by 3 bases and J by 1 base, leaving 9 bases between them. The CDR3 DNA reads TGTGCCAGCAGCTTGGGACACCAGAACACTGAAGCTTTCTTT. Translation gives CASSLGHQNTEAFF.

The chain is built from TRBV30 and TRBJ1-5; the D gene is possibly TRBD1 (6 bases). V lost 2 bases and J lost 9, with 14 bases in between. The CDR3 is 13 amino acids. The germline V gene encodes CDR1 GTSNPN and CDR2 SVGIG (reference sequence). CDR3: CAWSRDTPGPQHF. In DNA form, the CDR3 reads TGTGCCTGGAGTAGGGACACCCCGGGGCCCCAGCATTTT.

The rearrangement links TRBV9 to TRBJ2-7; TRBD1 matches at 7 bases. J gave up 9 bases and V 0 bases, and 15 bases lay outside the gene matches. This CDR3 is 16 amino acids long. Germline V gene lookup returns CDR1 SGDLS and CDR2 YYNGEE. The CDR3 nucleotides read TGTGCCAGCAGCGTAGGGGGGACAGCGTCACCTGGTGGGCAGTACTTC. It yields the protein CASSVGGTASPGGQYF.

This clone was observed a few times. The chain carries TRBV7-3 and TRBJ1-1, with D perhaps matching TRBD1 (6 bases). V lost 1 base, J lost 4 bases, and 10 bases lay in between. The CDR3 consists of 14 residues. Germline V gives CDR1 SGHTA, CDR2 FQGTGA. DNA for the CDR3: TGTGCCAGCAGCTTAATGAGGGGGAGCACTGAAGCTTTCTTT. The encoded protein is CASSLMRGSTEAFF.

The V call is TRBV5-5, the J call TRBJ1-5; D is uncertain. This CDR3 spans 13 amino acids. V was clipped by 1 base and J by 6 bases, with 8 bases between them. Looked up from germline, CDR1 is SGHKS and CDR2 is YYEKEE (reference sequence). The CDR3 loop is CASSLRVTQPQHF. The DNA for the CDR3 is TGTGCCAGCAGCTTGAGAGTAACTCAGCCCCAGCATTTT.

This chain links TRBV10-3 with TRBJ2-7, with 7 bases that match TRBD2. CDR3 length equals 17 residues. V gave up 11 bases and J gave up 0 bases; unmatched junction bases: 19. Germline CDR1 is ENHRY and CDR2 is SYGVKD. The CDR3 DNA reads TGTGCCTCGTCAGGGTCTAGCGGCCGACTTAACTCCTACGAGCAGTACTTC. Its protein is CASSGSSGRLNSYEQYF.

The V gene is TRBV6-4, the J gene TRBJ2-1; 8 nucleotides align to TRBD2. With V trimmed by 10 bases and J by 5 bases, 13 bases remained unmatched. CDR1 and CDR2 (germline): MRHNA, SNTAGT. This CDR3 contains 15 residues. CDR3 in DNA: TGTGCCACCCGGGAGGGGGTGAAGCGGGACAATGAGCAGTTCTTC. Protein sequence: CATREGVKRDNEQFF.

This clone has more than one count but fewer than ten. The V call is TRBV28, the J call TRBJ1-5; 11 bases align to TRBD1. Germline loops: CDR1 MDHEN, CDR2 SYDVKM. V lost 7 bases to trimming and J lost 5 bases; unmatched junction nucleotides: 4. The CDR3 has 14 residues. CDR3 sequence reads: CASIPGQGDQPQHF. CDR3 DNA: TGTGCCAGCATCCCGGGACAGGGGGATCAGCCCCAGCATTTT.